The next 15 T cell receptor beta chains were all read from a single sample in a study of post-analysis software for immune sequencing data. Carried by the TCR beta cDNA libraries were unique molecular identifiers. MiXCR was run by TCRdb on the PCR reads, yielding one entry per CDR3 protein. The sample contains about 460,000 distinct CDR3 sequences, nearly 45% of which appear only once. Study-wide results and caveats: In patients, TRBV5-6, TRBV5-1 and TRBV20-1 belonged to about five TRBV segments found more frequently than in controls.

Which antigens these TCRs recognize remains unknown. The sequenced sample consisted of blood. The receptors come from a girl aged 5 to 17 with multiple sclerosis.

The chain combines TRBV6-2 or TRBV6-3 with TRBJ1-1; TRBD1 might be the D (5 bases). CDR3 length: 14 residues. Germline V CDR1 and CDR2: MNHEY, SVGEGT. V lost 6 bases and J lost 1, with 12 bases in between. The CDR3 sequence is CASRDTTENTEAFF. In nucleotides, the CDR3 is TGTGCCAGCAGGGATACGACAGAGAACACTGAAGCTTTCTTT.

A few counts support this clonotype. V is TRBV20-1 and J is TRBJ1-2; 9 bases line up with TRBD1. The trim removed 0 bases at V and 8 bases at J, leaving 16 bases unmatched. CDR1 and CDR2 from the germline V gene are DFQATT and SNEGSKA (reference sequence). The CDR3 has 17 amino acids. CDR3 residues: CSARDRDRARLGGGYTF. The CDR3 DNA reads TGCAGTGCTAGAGACCGGGACAGGGCGAGATTGGGAGGCGGCTACACCTTC.

This clonotype was seen repeatedly, ten times or more. The J gene is TRBJ2-5, the V gene TRBV18; unclear D gene. Trimming left V 3 bases short and J 5 bases short, with 16 bases between. Germline V CDR1 and CDR2: KGHSH, LQKENI. CDR3 length equals 15 residues. The chain's CDR3 is CASSPRAQATETQYF. The CDR3 nucleotides are TGTGCCAGCTCACCCCGGGCCCAAGCGACGGAGACCCAGTACTTC. The entire variable domain, with the rest obtained from reference TRBV18 and TRBJ2-5, is as follows: NAGVMQNPRHLVRRRGQEARLRCSPMKGHSHVYWYRQLPEEGLKFMVYLQKENIIDESGMPKERFSAEFPKEGPSILRIQQVVRGDSAAYFCASSPRAQATETQYFGPGTRLLVL.

About this clonotype: A read error may account for a junction end that differs from germline. V and J are TRBV6-2 or TRBV6-3 and TRBJ1-1; no firm D call. The CDR3 length is 14 residues. Germline-derived CDR1 and CDR2 are MNHEY and SVGEGT. This chain's CDR3 is CASSSGITNTEAFF. The CDR3 DNA reads as TGTGCTAGCAGCTCCGGGATTACGAACACTGAAGCTTTCTTT.

This clonotype was seen only a few times. The chain couples TRBV7-9 to TRBJ1-2; 7 bases match TRBD1. The CDR3 totals 15 residues. The trim removed 1 base at V and 4 bases at J, leaving 6 bases unmatched. The germline CDR1 and CDR2 sequences are SEHNR and FQNEAQ (reference sequence). CDR3 sequence (DNA): TGTGCCAGCAGCTTAGGGACAGGCACTTTCTATGGCTACACCTTC. Translated: CASSLGTGTFYGYTF. The variable domain in full, with the rest retrieved from reference TRBV7-9 and TRBJ1-2, is DTGVSQNPRHKITKRGQNVTFRCDPISEHNRLYWYRQTLGQGPEFLTYFQNEAQLEKSRLLSDRFSAERPKGSFSTLEIQRTEQGDSAMYLCASSLGTGTFYGYTFGSGTRLTVV.

This clonotype was observed a handful of times. The chain uses TRBV27 and TRBJ2-3; D perhaps matches TRBD1 (5 bases). V lost 0 bases and J 1 base, leaving 8 bases between the germline ends. Looked up from germline, CDR1 is MNHEY and CDR2 is SMNVEV (reference sequence). The CDR3 consists of 15 residues. CDR3 sequence: CASSLSARGTDTQYF. In nucleotides, the CDR3 is TGTGCCAGCAGTTTATCGGCCAGGGGCACAGATACGCAGTATTTT.

The chain is built from TRBV4-1 and TRBJ2-1; the D gene is possibly TRBD2 (6 bases). CDR1 MGHRA and CDR2 YSYEKL come from the germline V gene. V was pared by 0 bases and J by 7 bases, with 16 bases between. The CDR3 spans 16 residues. In nucleotides, the CDR3 is TGCGCCAGCAGCCAAGAAATTGAGGGGAGGCAGAATGAGCAGTTCTTC. Translated: CASSQEIEGRQNEQFF.

This chain uses TRBV18 with TRBJ2-5, with D perhaps TRBD2 (6 bases). V was pared by 2 bases and J by 2 bases, with 21 bases between. CDR3 size: 18 residues. The germline V gene has CDR1 KGHSH and CDR2 LQKENI. CDR3 in DNA: TGTGCCAGCTCACCAAGGCTGGTACTAGCCCCGACACAAGAGACCCAGTACTTC. It specifies CASSPRLVLAPTQETQYF.

This clonotype occurred a few times. The junction shows a germline mismatch at one end, possibly a read error. The rearrangement uses TRBV28 and TRBJ2-1; D tentatively fits TRBD1 or TRBD2 (6 bases each). There are 15 residues in the CDR3. Germline CDR1 and CDR2: MDHEN and SYDVKM. The CDR3: CASSLLEGAYNEQFF. The CDR3 bases are TGCGCCAGCAGTTTATTGGAGGGGGCCTACAATGAGCAGTTCTTC.

V and J are TRBV7-8 and TRBJ2-5, with no clear D. CDR3 length: 14 amino acids. The germline gives CDR1 SGHVS, CDR2 FQNEAQ. V shed 0 bases and J shed 1 base, with 6 bases lying between them. The CDR3 reads CASSLADGQETQYF. Written as DNA, the CDR3 is TGTGCCAGCAGCTTAGCGGATGGCCAAGAGACCCAGTACTTC.

The chain joins TRBV15 to TRBJ2-4, with 9 bases that match TRBD2. With V trimmed by 8 bases and J by 8 bases, 4 bases remained unmatched. Germline V lookup: CDR1 LNHNV, CDR2 YYDKDF (reference sequence). The CDR3 is 12 residues long. The CDR3 protein is CATFSGSYIQYF. The CDR3, as DNA: TGTGCCACCTTTAGCGGGAGTTACATTCAGTACTTC.

The V gene is TRBV18, the J gene TRBJ1-5; TRBD1 agrees at 7 bases. Germline V CDR1 and CDR2: KGHSH, LQKENI. There are 16 residues in the CDR3. J gave up 4 bases and V 1 base, and 7 bases lay outside the gene matches. The CDR3 is CASSPRTGDGNQPQHF. CDR3 bases: TGTGCCAGCTCACCACGAACAGGGGACGGGAATCAGCCCCAGCATTTT.

This clonotype has only a few counts. The gene calls are TRBV14 and TRBJ2-1, with D perhaps given as TRBD1 or TRBD2 (5 bases each). The CDR3 sequence is 15 residues long. V gave up 3 bases and J gave up 8 bases, with 17 bases separating them. CDR1 and CDR2 (germline): SGHDN, FVKESK. CDR3 sequence: CASSHGGSRYHEQFF. In DNA form, the CDR3 reads TGTGCCAGCAGCCATGGGGGAAGCAGGTACCATGAGCAGTTCTTC.

The rearrangement joins TRBV5-1 to TRBJ2-7; 7 bases are a match to TRBD1. The CDR3 is 15 amino acids. The V and J ends lost 2 bases and 3 bases, in that order; junction bases with no gene match: 8. CDR1 and CDR2 (germline): SGHRS, YFSETQ. Here the CDR3 reads CASSFGTDIYYEQYF. In DNA form, the CDR3 reads TGCGCCAGCAGCTTCGGGACAGACATCTACTACGAGCAGTACTTC.

This clonotype was observed a few times. The chain employs TRBV27 and TRBJ2-1, with D perhaps matching TRBD2 (6 bases). The ends were cut back, 4 bases at V and 7 bases at J, with 14 bases in the middle. CDR1 and CDR2 (germline): MNHEY, SMNVEV (reference sequence). The CDR3 loop spans 14 amino acids. The CDR3 is CASSSPPGENEQFF. CDR3 nucleotides: TGTGCCAGCAGTTCCCCTCCGGGGGAGAATGAGCAGTTCTTC.